Listed below are T cell receptor beta chains from one sample, sequenced in a study of T cell responses to AZD1222 COVID-19 vaccine. Some clones are missing from TCRdb's copy, which holds only in-frame ones; the method was immunoSEQ multiplex PCR. Among around 140,000 clones, 80% to 90% were seen once, and the ten largest hold roughly 4.7%. This specimen consisted of peripheral blood, obtained on day 0 of AZD1222 vaccination. These receptors were collected from an adult in good health. Each CDR3 is given with its conserved first and last residue. A D gene is named only where the DNA matches it firmly. Clone sizes are given selectively: once, few, many, or a class where the clone is expanded.

TRBV28,TRBD1,TRBJ2-3,.,CASSLEQGASTQYF,TGTGCCAGCAGTTTAGAACAGGGGGCTTCTACGCAGTATTTT
TRBV5-1,TRBD1,TRBJ2-7,.,CASSLGGQGAYEQYF,TGCGCCAGCAGCTTGGGGGGACAGGGGGCCTACGAGCAGTACTTC
TRBV7-2,.,TRBJ2-7,.,CASSLRQGSYEQYF,TGTGCCAGCAGCTTACGGCAGGGTTCCTACGAGCAGTACTTC
TRBV7-2,TRBD1,TRBJ1-6,.,CASSLGTGTNSPLHF,TGTGCCAGCAGCTTAGGGACAGGGACTAATTCACCCCTCCACTTT
TRBV3-1/TRBV3-2,.,TRBJ2-3,.,CASSSRGQTPDTQYF,TGTGCCAGCAGCTCCCGGGGCCAAACCCCAGATACGCAGTATTTT
TRBV28,.,TRBJ2-7,.,CASNKQKGGEQYF,TGTGCCAGCAACAAACAGAAGGGAGGCGAGCAGTACTTC
TRBV28,.,TRBJ1-1,.,CASSLGREAFF,TGTGCCAGCAGTTTAGGACGGGAAGCTTTCTTT
TRBV9,.,TRBJ1-1,few,CASSVNSGNTEAFF,TGTGCCAGCAGCGTAAACAGCGGGAACACTGAAGCTTTCTTT
TRBV12-5,.,TRBJ2-5,.,CASGIEMETQYF,TGTGCTAGTGGAATTGAAATGGAGACCCAGTACTTC
TRBV18,.,TRBJ1-2,.,CASSPPTGGYTF,TGTGCCAGCTCACCACCGACCGGTGGCTACACCTTC